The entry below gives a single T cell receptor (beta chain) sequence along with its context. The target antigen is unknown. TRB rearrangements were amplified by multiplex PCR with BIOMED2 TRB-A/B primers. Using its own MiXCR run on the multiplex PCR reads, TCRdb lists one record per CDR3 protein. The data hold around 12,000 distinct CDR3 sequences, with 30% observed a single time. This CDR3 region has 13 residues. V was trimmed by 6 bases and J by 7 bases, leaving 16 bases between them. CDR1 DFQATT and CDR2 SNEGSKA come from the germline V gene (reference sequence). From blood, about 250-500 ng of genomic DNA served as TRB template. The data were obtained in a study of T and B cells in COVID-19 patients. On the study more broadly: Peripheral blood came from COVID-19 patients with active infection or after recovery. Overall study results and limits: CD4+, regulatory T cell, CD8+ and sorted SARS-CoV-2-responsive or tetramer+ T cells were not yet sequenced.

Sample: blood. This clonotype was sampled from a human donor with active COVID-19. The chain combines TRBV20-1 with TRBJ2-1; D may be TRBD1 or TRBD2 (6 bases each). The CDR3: CSAPEPGANEQFF. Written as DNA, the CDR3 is TGCAGTGCCCCTGAGCCGGGGGCAAATGAGCAGTTCTTC.